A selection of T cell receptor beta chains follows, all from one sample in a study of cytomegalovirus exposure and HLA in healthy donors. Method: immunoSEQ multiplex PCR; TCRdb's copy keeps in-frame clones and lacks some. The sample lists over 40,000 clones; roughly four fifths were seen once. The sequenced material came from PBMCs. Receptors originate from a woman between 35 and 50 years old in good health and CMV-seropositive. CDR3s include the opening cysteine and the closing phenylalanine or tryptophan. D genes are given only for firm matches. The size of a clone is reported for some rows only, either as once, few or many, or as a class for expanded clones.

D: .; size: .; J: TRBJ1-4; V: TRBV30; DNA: TGTGCCTGGAGACCCAGGGCGGGGGCGCGTGAGTCTAATGAAAAACTGTTTTTT; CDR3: CAWRPRAGARESNEKLFF
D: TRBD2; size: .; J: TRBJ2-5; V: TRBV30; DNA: TGTGCCTGGAGTTCGGGAAGCGGGGGGGTCCAAGAGACCCAGTACTTC; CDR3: CAWSSGSGGVQETQYF
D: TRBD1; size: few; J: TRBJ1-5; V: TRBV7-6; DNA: TGTGCCAGCAGCTCCCGGCCCCAACTGACAGGGGACAATCAGCCCCAGCATTTT; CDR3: CASSSRPQLTGDNQPQHF
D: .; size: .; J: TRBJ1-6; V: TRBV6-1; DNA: TGTGCCAGCCTGTTTTCCTCGGGGTATAATTCACCCCTCCACTTT; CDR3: CASLFSSGYNSPLHF
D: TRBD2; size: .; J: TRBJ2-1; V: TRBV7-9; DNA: TGTGCCAGCAGCTTAGGCGGGGGACCCATATACAATGAGCAGTTCTTC; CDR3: CASSLGGGPIYNEQFF
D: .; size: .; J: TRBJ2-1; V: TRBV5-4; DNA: TGTGCCAGCAGCTTCGGGGGGCCAAGTCGGGAGCAGTTCTTC; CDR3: CASSFGGPSREQFF
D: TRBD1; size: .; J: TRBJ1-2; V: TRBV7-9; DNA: TGTGCCAGCAGCCCCGGCCGGGACAGGATATGGAGCTACACCTTC; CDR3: CASSPGRDRIWSYTF
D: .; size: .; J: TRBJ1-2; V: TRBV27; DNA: TGTGCCAGCAGGGGGGTTGGGGGGGGCCATGGCTACACCTTC; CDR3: CASRGVGGGHGYTF
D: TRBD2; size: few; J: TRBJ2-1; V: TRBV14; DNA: TGTGCCAGCAGCCCTAGACTAGCGGGCCCGGCAGGCGAGCAGTTCTTC; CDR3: CASSPRLAGPAGEQFF
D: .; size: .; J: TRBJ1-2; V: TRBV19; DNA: TGTGCCAGTACCATTAGGGGGTATGGCTACACCTTC; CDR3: CASTIRGYGYTF
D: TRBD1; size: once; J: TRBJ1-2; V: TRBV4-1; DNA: TGCGCCAGCACCTTCGAAGGAGGGACAGGGGGCAAGGGCTACACCTTC; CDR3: CASTFEGGTGGKGYTF
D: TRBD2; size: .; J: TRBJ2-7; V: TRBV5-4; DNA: TGTGCCAGCAGCTTGCCGGGGGGGACCTACGAGCAGTACTTC; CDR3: CASSLPGGTYEQYF
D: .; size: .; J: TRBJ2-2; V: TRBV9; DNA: TGTGCCAGCAGCGCCGGAAACAGGGGGGGTACCGGGGAGCTGTTTTTT; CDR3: CASSAGNRGGTGELFF
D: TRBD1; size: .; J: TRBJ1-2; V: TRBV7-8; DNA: TGTGCCAGCAGCTTGGGGACAGGGACTAACTATGGCTACACCTTC; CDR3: CASSLGTGTNYGYTF
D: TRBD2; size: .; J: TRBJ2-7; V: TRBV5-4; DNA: TGTGCCAGCAGCTCAGGACTAGCGGGGGGGTCCGAGCAGTACTTC; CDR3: CASSSGLAGGSEQYF
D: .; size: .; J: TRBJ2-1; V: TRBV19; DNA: TGTGCCAGTAGTCCGGGCAGGGCCAGTGAGCAGTTCTTC; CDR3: CASSPGRASEQFF
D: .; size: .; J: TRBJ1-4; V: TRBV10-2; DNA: TGCGCCACCCGGGCAACTAATGAAAAACTGTTTTTT; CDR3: CATRATNEKLFF
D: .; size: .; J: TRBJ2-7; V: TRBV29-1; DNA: TGCAGCGTTGAAGGGGGGACATTCCGCGAGCAGTACTTC; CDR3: CSVEGGTFREQYF
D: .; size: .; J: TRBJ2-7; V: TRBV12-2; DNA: TGTAGTGCGGGGCGCGCATACTCCTACGAGCAGTACTTC; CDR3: CSAGRAYSYEQYF
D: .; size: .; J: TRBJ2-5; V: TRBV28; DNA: TGTGCCAGCAGTTTATGGCCCGGTGAGACCCAGTACTTC; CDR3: CASSLWPGETQYF
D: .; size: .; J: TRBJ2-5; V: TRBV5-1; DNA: TGCGCCAGCAGCTGGCTTATGGAGCTCACCCAAGAGACCCAGTACTTC; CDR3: CASSWLMELTQETQYF
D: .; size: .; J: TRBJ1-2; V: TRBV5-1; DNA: TGCGCCAGCAGCCCGGGGGGCGTTAACTATGGCTACACCTTC; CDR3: CASSPGGVNYGYTF
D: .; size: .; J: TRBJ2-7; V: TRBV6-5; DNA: TGTGCCAGCACCCCCCCGGGACTCCGGCGCGAGCAGTACTTC; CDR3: CASTPPGLRREQYF
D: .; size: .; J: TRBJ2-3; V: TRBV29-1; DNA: TGCAGCGTCCTCCGGGATCTAACAGATACGCAGTATTTT; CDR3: CSVLRDLTDTQYF
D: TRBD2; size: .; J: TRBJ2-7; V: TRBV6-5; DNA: TGTGCCAGCAGGACTAGCGGGGCCTACGAGCAGTACTTC; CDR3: CASRTSGAYEQYF
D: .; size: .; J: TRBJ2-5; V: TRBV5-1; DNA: TGCGCCAGCAGCAGTGGGGGGGAGACCCAGTACTTC; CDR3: CASSSGGETQYF
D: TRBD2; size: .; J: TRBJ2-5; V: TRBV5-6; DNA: TGTGCCAGCAGCTGGGGCGGGGGGGGCCTACAAGAGACCCAGTACTTC; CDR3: CASSWGGGGLQETQYF
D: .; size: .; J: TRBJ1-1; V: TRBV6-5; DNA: TGTGCCAGCAGTTCTCAGGGGTTAGGGAACACTGAAGCTTTCTTT; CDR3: CASSSQGLGNTEAFF
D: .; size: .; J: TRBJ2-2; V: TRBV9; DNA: TGTGCCAGCGCACAGGGTCCCTCCACCGGGGAGCTGTTTTTT; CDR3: CASAQGPSTGELFF
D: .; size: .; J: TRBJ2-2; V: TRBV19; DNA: TGTGCCAGTAGTATAGGGGTGCGGCGAGGCGGGGAGCTGTTTTTT; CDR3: CASSIGVRRGGELFF
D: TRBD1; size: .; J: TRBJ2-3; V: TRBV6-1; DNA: TGTGCCAGCAGTGAAACAGGGGTCAACACAGATACGCAGTATTTT; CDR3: CASSETGVNTDTQYF
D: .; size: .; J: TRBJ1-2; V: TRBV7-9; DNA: TGTGCCAGCAGCTTAGCGGGGGGAATTCATGGCTACACCTTC; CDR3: CASSLAGGIHGYTF
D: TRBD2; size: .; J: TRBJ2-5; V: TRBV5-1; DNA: TGCGCCAGCAGCCCCGCGAATAGCGGGGGGACAAAAGAGACCCAGTACTTC; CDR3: CASSPANSGGTKETQYF
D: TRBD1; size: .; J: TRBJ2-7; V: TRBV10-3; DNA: TGTGCCATCAGTGAGCCGGACAGGCAATACGAGCAGTACTTC; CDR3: CAISEPDRQYEQYF
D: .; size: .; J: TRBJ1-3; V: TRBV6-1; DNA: TGTGCCAGCAGTACCAGGAACACCATATATTTT; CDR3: CASSTRNTIYF
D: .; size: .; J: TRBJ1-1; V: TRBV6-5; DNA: TGTGCCAGCAGGCGGCCCTTGAAGAACACTGAAGCTTTCTTT; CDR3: CASRRPLKNTEAFF
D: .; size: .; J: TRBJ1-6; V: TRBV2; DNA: TGTGCCAGCAGGGGGGGGCTATCCTCCTATAATTCACCCCTCCACTTT; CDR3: CASRGGLSSYNSPLHF
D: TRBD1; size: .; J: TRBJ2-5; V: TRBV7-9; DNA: TGTGCCAGCAGCCACGACAGGGGAAGGGAGACCCAGTACTTC; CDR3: CASSHDRGRETQYF
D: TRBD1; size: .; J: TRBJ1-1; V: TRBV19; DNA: TGTGCCAGTAGTCCGACAGGGTCTCCTGAAGCTTTCTTT; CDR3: CASSPTGSPEAFF
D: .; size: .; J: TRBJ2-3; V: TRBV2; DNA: TGTGCCAGCAGGAGCGATCCGGGAAGGTCCACAGATACGCAGTATTTT; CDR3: CASRSDPGRSTDTQYF
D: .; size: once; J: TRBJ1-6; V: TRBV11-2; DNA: TGTGCCAGCAGCTTAGGCGGGGGCCGTTCACCCCTCCACTTT; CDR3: CASSLGGGRSPLHF
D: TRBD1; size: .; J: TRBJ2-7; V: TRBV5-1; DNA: TGCGCCAGCAGCTTACTAGAGGGGACAGGTAGCTACGAGCAGTACTTC; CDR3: CASSLLEGTGSYEQYF
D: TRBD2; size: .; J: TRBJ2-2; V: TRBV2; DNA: TGTGCCAGCAGTGAGACTAGCGGGTCAACCGGGGAGCTGTTTTTT; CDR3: CASSETSGSTGELFF
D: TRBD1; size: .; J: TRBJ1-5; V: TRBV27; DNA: TGTGCCAGCAGTCTCGACAGGGGAGGGGGTCAGCCCCAGCATTTT; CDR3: CASSLDRGGGQPQHF
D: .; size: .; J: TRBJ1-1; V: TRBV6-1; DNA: TGTGCCAGCAGGATTACCCGGGACAAGAACACTGAAGCTTTCTTT; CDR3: CASRITRDKNTEAFF
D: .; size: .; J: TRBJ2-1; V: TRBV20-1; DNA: TGCAGTGCCCAGAGGTTAGGTAAGCAGTTCTTC; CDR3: CSAQRLGKQFF
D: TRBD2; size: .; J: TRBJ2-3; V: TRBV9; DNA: TGTGCCAGCATCCATTGGGGACTAGCGGGGTATACATGGCAGTATTTT; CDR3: CASIHWGLAGYTWQYF
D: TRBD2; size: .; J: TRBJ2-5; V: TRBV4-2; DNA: TGTGCCAGCAGCCAACGGACTAGTTTCCGGCGGAAAGAGACCCAGTACTTC; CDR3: CASSQRTSFRRKETQYF
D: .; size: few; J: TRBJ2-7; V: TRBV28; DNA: TGTGCCAGCAGTTTAGACAGGACCTCCTACGAGCAGTACTTC; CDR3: CASSLDRTSYEQYF
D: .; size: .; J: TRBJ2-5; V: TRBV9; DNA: TGTGCCAGCAGCGTAGCGGCGGGGCTCCAAGAGACCCAGTACTTC; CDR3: CASSVAAGLQETQYF
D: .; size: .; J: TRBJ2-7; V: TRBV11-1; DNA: TGTGCCAGCAAAACAGGGATAGCAAACGAGCAGTACTTC; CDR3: CASKTGIANEQYF
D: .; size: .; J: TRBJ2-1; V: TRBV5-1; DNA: TGCGCCAGCAGCTTGATAGTGAGCGGCCCCAATGAGCAGTTCTTC; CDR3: CASSLIVSGPNEQFF
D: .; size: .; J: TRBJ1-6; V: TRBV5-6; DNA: TGTGCCAGCAGCTTGTTTGTCCCGGGCAGGGGAGCCTATAATTCACCCCTCCACTTT; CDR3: CASSLFVPGRGAYNSPLHF